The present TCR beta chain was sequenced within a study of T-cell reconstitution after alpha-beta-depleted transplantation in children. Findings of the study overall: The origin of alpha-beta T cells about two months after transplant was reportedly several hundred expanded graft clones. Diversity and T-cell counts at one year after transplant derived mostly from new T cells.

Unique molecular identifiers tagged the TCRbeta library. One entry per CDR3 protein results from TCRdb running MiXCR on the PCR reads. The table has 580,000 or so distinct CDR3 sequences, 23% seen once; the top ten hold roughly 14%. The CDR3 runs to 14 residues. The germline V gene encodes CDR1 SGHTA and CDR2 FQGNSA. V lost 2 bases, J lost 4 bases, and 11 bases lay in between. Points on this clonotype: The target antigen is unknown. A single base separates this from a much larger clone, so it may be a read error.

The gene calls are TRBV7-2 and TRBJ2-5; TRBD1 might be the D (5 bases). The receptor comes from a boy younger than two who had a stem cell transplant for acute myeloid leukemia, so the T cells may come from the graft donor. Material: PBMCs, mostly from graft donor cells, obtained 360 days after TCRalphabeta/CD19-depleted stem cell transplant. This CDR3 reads CASSLSGWRETQYF. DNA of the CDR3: TGTGCCAGCAGCTTATCAGGGTGGCGAGAGACCCAGTACTTC.